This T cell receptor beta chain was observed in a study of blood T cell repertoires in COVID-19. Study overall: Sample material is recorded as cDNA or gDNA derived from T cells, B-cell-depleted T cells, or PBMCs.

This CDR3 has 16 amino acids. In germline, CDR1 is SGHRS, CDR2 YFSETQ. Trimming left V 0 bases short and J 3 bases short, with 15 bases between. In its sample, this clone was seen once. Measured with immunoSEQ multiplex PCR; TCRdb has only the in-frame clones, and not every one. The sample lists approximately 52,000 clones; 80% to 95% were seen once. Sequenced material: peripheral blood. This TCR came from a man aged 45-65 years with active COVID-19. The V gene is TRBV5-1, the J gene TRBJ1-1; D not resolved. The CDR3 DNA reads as TGCGCCAGCAGCTTGGCGGGCGAGGACGGGGACACTGAAGCTTTCTTT. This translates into CASSLAGEDGDTEAFF.